This is a list of T cell receptor beta chains from one sample in a study of memory CD4+ T cells and cytomegalovirus serostatus. Only in-frame clones appear in the TCRdb table, and some are missing; sequencing was by immunoSEQ multiplex PCR. The sample lists tens of thousands of clones; 82% were seen once. The sequenced sample was memory CD4+ T cells from blood. The origin of the receptors is an adult in good health and CMV-seronegative. Some clones in this sample may be carry-over from other donors' samples. Both conserved end residues are part of each CDR3. Fields, in order: D gene, V gene, clone size, J gene, CDR3 DNA, CDR3 protein. D genes are given only for firm matches. Only some rows state a clone size, as once, few, many or a class for expanded clones.

NA	TRBV28	NA	TRBJ2-2	TGTGCCAGCAGTTTAAGGGGGTCTTTCACCGGGGAGCTGTTTTTT	CASSLRGSFTGELFF
NA	TRBV30	NA	TRBJ2-1	TGTGCCTGGAGCCTTAGACTAGTTGGTAACTACAATGAGCAGTTCTTC	CAWSLRLVGNYNEQFF
NA	TRBV28	NA	TRBJ2-1	TGTGCCAGCAGTTTGTTTGAATCAACCTACAATGAGCAGTTCTTC	CASSLFESTYNEQFF
TRBD1	TRBV4-1	NA	TRBJ1-5	TGCGCCAGCAGCTTAGGACAGGGCAATAGCAATCAGCCCCAGCATTTT	CASSLGQGNSNQPQHF
TRBD2	TRBV18	NA	TRBJ2-3	TGTGCCAGCTCACCCCAGCGGGGTAGCACAGATACGCAGTATTTT	CASSPQRGSTDTQYF
NA	TRBV28	NA	TRBJ1-4	TGTGCCAGCACCCCAGGAAGAAAACTGTTTTTT	CASTPGRKLFF
NA	TRBV27	NA	TRBJ1-1	TGTGCCAGCAGCCTAACAGGGAGGACCACTGAAGCTTTCTTT	CASSLTGRTTEAFF
NA	TRBV7-2	NA	TRBJ1-2	TGTGCCAGCAGCTTACAATCTAACTATGGCTACACCTTC	CASSLQSNYGYTF
NA	TRBV21-1	NA	TRBJ2-3	TGTGCCAGCAGCGCTATGGGGCTAGCGGGAGAGGAGAGCACAGATACGCAGTATTTT	CASSAMGLAGEESTDTQYF
NA	TRBV28	NA	TRBJ2-4	TGTGCCAGCAGTACCCTGTGGGGGCCCCAAAACATTCAGTACTTC	CASSTLWGPQNIQYF
NA	TRBV30	NA	TRBJ2-7	TGTGCCTGGAGTCTTCAGGGGATCGGCGAGCAGTACTTC	CAWSLQGIGEQYF
TRBD2	TRBV28	NA	TRBJ2-1	TGTGCCAGCAGCCCAACTAGCGGGAGTGGTGGGATGCGGGAGCAGTTCTTC	CASSPTSGSGGMREQFF
TRBD2	TRBV15	NA	TRBJ2-7	TGTGCCACCAGCAGAGATTATAGGGCTAGCGGCGGAAGCTCCTACGAGCAGTACTTC	CATSRDYRASGGSSYEQYF
TRBD2	TRBV14	NA	TRBJ2-1	TGTGCCAGCAGCCCCCTAGCGGGACAATACAATGAGCAGTTCTTC	CASSPLAGQYNEQFF
NA	TRBV28	NA	TRBJ2-1	TGTGCCAGCAGTTTAGGGGTCAATGAGCAGTTCTTC	CASSLGVNEQFF
NA	TRBV11-2	NA	TRBJ1-1	TGTGCCAGCAGCTTAGGGATGGGCACTGAAGCTTTCTTT	CASSLGMGTEAFF
NA	TRBV27	NA	TRBJ1-2	TGTGCCAGCCGGGCGCAGGGTGGGCTCTATGGCTACACCTTC	CASRAQGGLYGYTF
NA	TRBV9	few	TRBJ1-3	TGTGCCAGCAGCGTAGCACAGGGAAAAAACACCATATATTTT	CASSVAQGKNTIYF
NA	TRBV28	NA	TRBJ2-7	TGTGCCAGCAGTTTATGGGCGGCTTCCTACGAGCAGTACTTC	CASSLWAASYEQYF
TRBD2	TRBV5-4	NA	TRBJ2-7	TGTGCCAGCAGCTTAGCGGGAGGTTCGTACGAGCAGTACTTC	CASSLAGGSYEQYF
NA	TRBV28	NA	TRBJ1-1	TGTGCCAGCAGTTCCAGGGAAGGAGGCAACACTGAAGCTTTCTTT	CASSSREGGNTEAFF
TRBD1	TRBV19	NA	TRBJ2-2	TGTGCCAGTAGTAGGGCCGGGACAGACACCGGGGAGCTGTTTTTT	CASSRAGTDTGELFF
TRBD1	TRBV5-1	few	TRBJ2-7	TGCGCCAGCAGCGAGGGGGCCTCCGAGCAGTACTTC	CASSEGASEQYF
NA	TRBV28	NA	TRBJ1-2	TGTGCCAGCAGTTTGACAGCCTATGGCTACACCTTC	CASSLTAYGYTF
NA	TRBV28	NA	TRBJ2-7	TGTGCCAGCAGTTTATATGACAGTACCTCGGGTAGGGAGCAGTACTTC	CASSLYDSTSGREQYF
TRBD2	TRBV5-1	NA	TRBJ2-5	TGCGCCAGCAGCTTGTGGCCTCCCTCGACTAGCGGGATGGAGACCCAGTACTTC	CASSLWPPSTSGMETQYF
NA	TRBV4-3	NA	TRBJ2-3	TGCGCCAGCAGCCAAGATGGCCGGGGAATGACAGATACGCAGTATTTT	CASSQDGRGMTDTQYF